Here is one TCR beta chain with its context. No cognate antigen has been identified for it. Within one base of it there is no much larger clone, and no base qualities were kept. The germline V gene sets CDR1 to SGHAT and CDR2 to FQNNGV. Including the terminal cysteine and phenylalanine, the CDR3 comprises 14 residues. Only CDR3 DNA is held: 42 bases, read in frame from base 1. A distance of 10 bases separates the germline ends of V and J, which lose 1 base and 6 bases respectively. This entry is derived from a study of blood T cell repertoires in COVID-19 (dated by TCRdb to about 2020). Regarding the research as a whole: Collaborator samples came from the United States, Italy and Spain and covered acute and convalescent phases of COVID-19. The material from the prospective study consisted of cDNA or gDNA derived from T cells, B-cell-depleted T cells, or PBMCs. Subjects who had been exposed to COVID-19, were actively infected with it, or had recovered from it provided the deeply sampled blood TCRbeta repertoires that made up the dataset. The repertoires were released in a freely available public database meant as a resource for research on the immune response to SARS-CoV-2. The samples were drawn from the first 160 participants of the ongoing ImmuneRACE study and from some 1,300 subjects provided by 6 global collaborators. Nearly every sample came with metadata listing a de-identified subject ID, COVID-19 status, age in years and sex. Where available, HLA class I and class II types were taken from metadata supplied by the sample provider and were not determined by assay-based typing. The paper's findings and limits, for the study overall: Clinical and demographic metadata were provided uncurated, with the amount varying by source and participant.

Each collaborating institution followed its own protocols to collect whole blood in K2EDTA tubes. Collaborator samples were shipped for TCRbeta analysis as frozen whole blood, isolated PBMCs, or DNA extracted from either sample type. TCRbeta CDR3 regions were amplified from genomic DNA using the immunoSEQ Assay, a bias-controlled multiplex PCR. The study's own analysis went as follows. The number of nucleated cells in each sample was estimated from the amplification of reference gene primers within the assay. To quantify the absolute abundance of each unique TCRbeta CDR3 rearrangement, sequence reads were collapsed and filtered. For each sample, productive Simpson clonality was calculated as the square root of Simpson's diversity index across productive rearrangements. The clones in this table, taken by TCRdb from immuneACCESS, are in-frame only. Not every clone is retained; where verified, under half of the shortfall comes from an unresolved V gene, and the cause of the rest is unknown. V and J calls and clone size are given by that table; D and trimming were obtained from the DNA. For this sample there are some 120,000 clones; roughly nine tenths appear just once. The ten largest clones capture approximately 4.7% of the sample.

This clonotype originated in a man in his forties with acute or convalescent COVID-19. Recombination linked TRBV11-2 to TRBJ2-1, with no reliable assignment of the D segment. The sample was peripheral blood. The CDR3 region has the sequence CASSLAARANEQFF. Here is the DNA: TGTGCCAGCAGCTTAGCGGCTAGAGCCAATGAGCAGTTCTTC.